This record looks at one TCR beta chain sequence and its context. The authors' processing: Amplification with reference gene primers provided the estimates of nucleated cell counts. Clones were sequenced by immunoSEQ multiplex PCR, and TCRdb holds only the in-frame ones, with some missing. V, J and clone size are taken as reported in that table, and D and trimming were inferred from the DNA itself. The sample includes under 400,000 clones, 88% of them seen just once. A Seattle source enrolled patients during active infection and followed them longitudinally. The data were taken from a study of blood T cell repertoires in COVID-19. About the study: PBMCs, B-cell-depleted T cells, or T cells provided the cDNA or gDNA that made up the material.

Trimming cost V 5 bases and J 5 bases, with 12 bases left between them. Germline lookup yields CDR1 SEHNR and CDR2 FQNEAQ (reference sequence). The CDR3 extends over 13 amino acids. This clonotype was obtained from a woman under 40 with COVID-19, enrolled during active disease. The sequencing input was peripheral blood. The gene calls are TRBV7-9 and TRBJ2-5, with a tentative D call TRBD1 (5 bases). The DNA of the CDR3 is TGTGCCAGCAGCCCAAAGGGGCCTGAGACCCAGTACTTC. This encodes CASSPKGPETQYF. Together with reference TRBV7-9 and TRBJ2-5, the CDR3 gives the full variable domain: DTGVSQNPRHKITKRGQNVTFRCDPISEHNRLYWYRQTLGQGPEFLTYFQNEAQLEKSRLLSDRFSAERPKGSFSTLEIQRTEQGDSAMYLCASSPKGPETQYFGPGTRLLVL.